A single sample gave rise to the 22 T cell receptor beta chains below, sequenced in a study of CD8 T cells in ankylosing spondylitis. TCRdb itself ran the 5' RACE reads through MiXCR, one entry per CDR3 protein. The table records some 270,000 distinct CDR3 sequences, 30% to 35% of them present only once. Source material: blood, either unsorted or a sorted T cell fraction (not recorded which). The receptors come from a male donor with ankylosing spondylitis or in good health (not recorded which).

This clonotype was counted only a few times. The chain recombines TRBV5-1 with TRBJ1-2, with 10 nucleotides matching TRBD1. This CDR3 is 13 amino acids long. The germline CDR1 and CDR2 sequences are SGHRS and YFSETQ. V was pared by 4 bases and J by 7 bases, with 4 bases of the junction left unmatched. The CDR3 reads CASSQDRGPGYTF. The CDR3 DNA is TGCGCCAGCAGCCAAGACAGGGGGCCTGGCTACACCTTC. Full variable domain (rest looked up from reference TRBV5-1 and TRBJ1-2): KAGVTQTPRYLIKTRGQQVTLSCSPISGHRSVSWYQQTPGQGLQFLFEYFSETQRNKGNFPGRFSGRQFSNSRSEMNVSTLELGDSALYLCASSQDRGPGYTFGSGTRLTVV.

The chain couples TRBV29-1 to TRBJ2-7; 7 nucleotides match TRBD1. V trimming: 4 bases; J trimming: 7 bases; junction bases outside the gene matches: 16. The CDR3 consists of 15 residues. The germline V gene has CDR1 SQVTM and CDR2 ANQGSEA. CDR3 residues: CSVVPHQGVAGEQYF. DNA of the CDR3: TGCAGCGTTGTTCCGCATCAGGGGGTTGCCGGAGAGCAGTACTTC.

This sequence joins TRBV5-1 and TRBJ2-1; 14 positions agree with TRBD2. This CDR3 spans 17 amino acids. Germline values: CDR1 SGHRS, CDR2 YFSETQ. V was pared by 9 bases and J by 0 bases, with 8 bases of the junction left unmatched. The CDR3 DNA is TGCGCCACCTCCGGGACTAGCGGGGGCGACTCCTACAATGAGCAGTTCTTC. Translating gives CATSGTSGGDSYNEQFF.

The gene calls are TRBV6-5 and TRBJ1-6, with TRBD1 matching 11 bases. There are 17 residues in the CDR3. Germline loops: CDR1 MNHEY, CDR2 SVGAGI. Trimming cost V 2 bases and J 5 bases; bases outside gene matches: 5. CDR3: CASSYLPGQGDNSPLHF. CDR3 nucleotide sequence: TGTGCCAGCAGTTACCTTCCGGGACAGGGGGATAATTCACCCCTCCACTTT.

The chain couples TRBV28 to TRBJ2-3; 9 nucleotides match TRBD1. V shed 5 bases, J shed 2 bases, and the junction held 8 bases outside the gene matches. Germline V gene data show CDR1 as MDHEN and CDR2 as SYDVKM. The length of the CDR3 is 16 residues. The CDR3 DNA reads as TGTGCCAGCAGTCCCGGGACAGGGACCCACACAGATACGCAGTATTTT. Translated: CASSPGTGTHTDTQYF.

The rearrangement joins TRBV6-1 to TRBJ2-4; no clear D gene. V dropped 7 bases and J dropped 8 bases, with 18 bases sitting between them. The CDR3 covers 14 residues. The germline V gene has CDR1 MNHNS and CDR2 SASEGT. The CDR3, as DNA: TGTGCCAGCACCGACTCGGGTCCAAGGTACATTCAGTACTTC. Amino acids: CASTDSGPRYIQYF.

The V call is TRBV27, the J call TRBJ2-1; D is perhaps TRBD2 (6 bases). V lost 6 bases and J lost 10, with 13 bases in between. The CDR3 totals 12 residues. Germline CDR1 MNHEY, CDR2 SMNVEV (reference sequence). The CDR3 sequence: CASSRPAGEQFF. Written as DNA, the CDR3 is TGTGCCAGCAGCCGACCGGCGGGGGAGCAGTTCTTC.

The V call is TRBV6-6, the J call TRBJ2-7, with D unclear. Germline V gene data show CDR1 as MNHNY and CDR2 as SVGAGI (reference sequence). This CDR3 has 13 residues. V gave up 2 bases and J gave up 2 bases, with 7 bases separating them. The CDR3 reads CASSYAGAYEQYF. Written as DNA, the CDR3 is TGTGCCAGCAGTTACGCCGGTGCCTACGAGCAGTACTTC.

V usage is TRBV20-1 and J usage is TRBJ1-2; no clear D. This CDR3 spans 15 amino acids. Germline CDR1 is DFQATT and CDR2 is SNEGSKA (reference sequence). V lost 0 bases and J 5 bases, leaving 16 bases between the germline ends. CDR3 in amino acids: CSARDRRQANYGYTF. CDR3 in DNA: TGCAGTGCTAGAGATAGGCGTCAGGCCAATTATGGCTACACCTTC.

This clonotype was seen ten or more times. This sequence joins TRBV29-1 and TRBJ2-1; tentatively, D is TRBD1 or TRBD2 (5 bases each). Germline values: CDR1 SQVTM, CDR2 ANQGSEA. V was cut by 1 base and J by 9 bases, with 10 bases left in between. This CDR3 comprises 12 residues. CDR3 in amino acids: CSVEGERGEQFF. The CDR3 nucleotides are TGCAGCGTTGAAGGGGAGAGGGGTGAGCAGTTCTTC.

The chain is built from TRBV5-1 and TRBJ1-1, with TRBD1 matching over 12 bases. The CDR3 totals 16 residues. Germline V gene data show CDR1 as SGHRS and CDR2 as YFSETQ. Trimming took 4 bases from V and 4 from J; bases not matched to a gene: 8. CDR3 region: CASSPGTGGRGTEAFF. CDR3 nucleotides: TGCGCCAGCAGCCCGGGGACAGGGGGCAGGGGCACTGAAGCTTTCTTT.

The chain employs TRBV12-3 or TRBV12-4 and TRBJ1-1, with a tentative D call TRBD1 (6 bases). V lost 3 bases, J lost 4 bases, and 15 bases lay in between. The CDR3 totals 15 residues. The CDR3 loop is CASSLAGGASTEAFF. CDR3 DNA sequence: TGTGCCAGCAGTTTGGCGGGGGGCGCGAGCACTGAAGCTTTCTTT.

V is TRBV6-5 and J is TRBJ1-4; D not certain. The CDR3 has 13 amino acids. Germline values: CDR1 MNHEY, CDR2 SVGAGI. V lost 0 bases and J lost 7, with 6 bases in between. The CDR3 region has the DNA TGTGCCAGCAGTTACTCCGAGGGTGAAAAACTGTTTTTT. Protein product: CASSYSEGEKLFF.

This clonotype was detected only a few times. The J gene is TRBJ2-7, the V gene TRBV6-4; no firm D call. V dropped 0 bases and J dropped 2 bases, with 8 bases sitting between them. The CDR3 spans 14 residues. In germline, CDR1 is MRHNA, CDR2 SNTAGT. The CDR3 DNA reads as TGTGCCAGCAGTGACTCGAATAAGGCCTACGAGCAGTACTTC. Protein sequence: CASSDSNKAYEQYF.

The V and J genes are TRBV9 and TRBJ2-3; unclear D gene. Trimming cost V 0 bases and J 1 base, with 12 bases left between them. The CDR3 extends over 16 amino acids. CDR1 and CDR2 from the germline V gene are SGDLS and YYNGEE. CDR3 amino acids: CASSVDPVRGTDTQYF. CDR3 in DNA: TGTGCCAGCAGCGTAGACCCCGTCCGAGGCACAGATACGCAGTATTTT.

The chain employs TRBV7-9 and TRBJ1-5, with D unresolved. The CDR3 has 15 residues. From germline, CDR1 is SEHNR and CDR2 FQNEAQ (reference sequence). V lost 1 base and J lost 1, with 8 bases in between. The CDR3 sequence: CASSLGYGSNQPQHF. As DNA, the CDR3 is TGTGCCAGCAGCTTAGGGTATGGAAGCAATCAGCCCCAGCATTTT. The entire variable domain, with the rest obtained from reference TRBV7-9 and TRBJ1-5, is as follows: DTGVSQNPRHKITKRGQNVTFRCDPISEHNRLYWYRQTLGQGPEFLTYFQNEAQLEKSRLLSDRFSAERPKGSFSTLEIQRTEQGDSAMYLCASSLGYGSNQPQHFGDGTRLSIL.

This sequence joins TRBV6-1 and TRBJ1-5, with D tentatively TRBD1 (5 bases). Trimming stripped 7 bases from V and 6 bases from J, with 10 bases between. Germline V gene sequence: CDR1 MNHNS, CDR2 SASEGT. The CDR3 has 12 residues. The DNA for the CDR3 is TGTGCCAGCATCCAGGGAGGTCAGCCCCAGCATTTT. Its translation is CASIQGGQPQHF.

The chain uses TRBV28 and TRBJ1-5, with a weak D call TRBD1 (5 bases). Germline V gene data show CDR1 as MDHEN and CDR2 as SYDVKM. The CDR3 totals 14 residues. Trimming stripped 6 bases from V and 7 bases from J, with 16 bases between. In nucleotides, the CDR3 is TGTGCCAGCAGAGAAGTCCTAGGGGACCAGCCCCAGCATTTT. Protein sequence: CASREVLGDQPQHF. Using reference TRBV28 and TRBJ1-5 for the parts outside the CDR3, the full variable domain is DVKVTQSSRYLVKRTGEKVFLECVQDMDHENMFWYRQDPGLGLRLIYFSYDVKMKEKGDIPEGYSVSREKKERFSLILESASTNQTSMYLCASREVLGDQPQHFGDGTRLSIL.

This clonotype was seen once. V is TRBV10-3 and J is TRBJ1-3; 8 nucleotides match TRBD1. The CDR3 extends over 15 amino acids. Germline loops: CDR1 ENHRY, CDR2 SYGVKD. V lost 2 bases and J lost 0; bases outside the gene matches: 0. The CDR3 DNA is TGTGCCATCAGTGAGACAGGGGGCTCTGGAAACACCATATATTTT. Its protein product is CAISETGGSGNTIYF.

The chain carries TRBV20-1 and TRBJ2-7; 8 positions match TRBD1. Germline loops: CDR1 DFQATT, CDR2 SNEGSKA (reference sequence). The CDR3 spans 14 residues. J gave up 0 bases and V 1 base, and 2 bases lay outside the gene matches. The CDR3 sequence: CSARAGGPSYEQYF. The CDR3 DNA is TGCAGTGCTAGAGCAGGGGGCCCCTCCTACGAGCAGTACTTC.

This clonotype appeared a few times. The chain employs TRBV5-6 and TRBJ2-6, with D possibly TRBD2 on 7 matching bases. V lost 2 bases and J lost 4, with 16 bases in between. Germline CDR1 is SGHDT and CDR2 is YYEEEE. The CDR3 contains 17 residues. For the CDR3, the DNA is TGTGCCAGCAGCTTTCGGGGGGCATTGACAGGGGCCAACGTCCTGACTTTC. Amino acids: CASSFRGALTGANVLTF. Based on the CDR3 plus reference TRBV5-6 and TRBJ2-6, the full variable domain is DAGVTQSPTHLIKTRGQQVTLRCSPKSGHDTVSWYQQALGQGPQFIFQYYEEEERQRGNFPDRFSGHQFPNYSSELNVNALLLGDSALYLCASSFRGALTGANVLTFGAGSRLTVL.

The V and J genes are TRBV12-3 or TRBV12-4 and TRBJ2-1, with D perhaps given as TRBD1 or TRBD2 (5 bases each). The CDR3 is 17 amino acids. Trimming removed 5 bases from V and 0 bases from J, with 17 bases in between. The CDR3 is CASSERWDGFSYNEQFF. The DNA of the CDR3 is TGTGCCAGCAGTGAGCGCTGGGACGGATTCTCCTACAATGAGCAGTTCTTC.